This is a list of T cell receptor beta chains from one sample in a study of blood T cells in healthy people across ages. TCRdb re-called the 5' RACE reads through MiXCR, storing one row per CDR3 protein. The sample lists roughly 680,000 distinct CDR3 sequences, 45% to 50% occurring once. The sequencing sample was made of blood. These receptor sequences come from a woman in her sixties in good health. CDR3s include the opening cysteine and the closing phenylalanine or tryptophan.

TRBV6-6,TRBJ2-7,CASNKPDSEQYF
TRBV4-3,.,CASSPSGLAGVSGEQYF
TRBV5-1,TRBJ2-5,CASRKTWTGMSQETQYF
TRBV7-2,TRBJ1-6,CASSSDRESYNSPLHF
TRBV6-2/TRBV6-3,TRBJ2-5,CASSHNYGTGGEETQYF
TRBV7-9,.,CASSLASGYWGEQYF
TRBV20-1,TRBJ1-4,CSASGRTNERLFF
TRBV20-1,TRBJ2-5,CSARDPGQGGKTQYF
TRBV18,TRBJ2-7,CASSPDQREVDEQYF
TRBV7-3,TRBJ2-3,CASSLSHWAELPTDTQYF
TRBV6-4,TRBJ2-1,CASSTSRPGTSGSQSSYNEQFF
TRBV20-1,TRBJ2-3,CSASSGSVDTQYF
TRBV20-1,TRBJ2-7,CSARDPKGLSNTEQYF
TRBV29-1,TRBJ2-1,CSVDSYNEQFF
TRBV20-1,TRBJ2-5,CSAHRLSNEQYF
TRBV6-2/TRBV6-3,TRBJ2-1,CASSYSDRVNNEQFF
TRBV20-1,TRBJ2-5,CSARDWSGRETQYF
TRBV2,TRBJ2-7,CASSVPGEQYF
TRBV29-1,TRBJ1-5,CSVQLGTDSNQPQHF
TRBV20-1,TRBJ2-7,CSARPLGVYEQYF
TRBV20-1,TRBJ2-3,CSARVLAVSTDTQYF
TRBV29-1,TRBJ2-3,CSVGGISTDTQYF
TRBV5-1,TRBJ2-1,CASSWTSGMLNEQFF
TRBV7-9,TRBJ2-3,CASNGFTDTQYF
TRBV4-2,TRBJ1-1,CASSQQGWDTEAFF
TRBV28,.,CASSKVSGSLQETQFF
TRBV9,TRBJ2-3,CASSPRTSGNTDTQYF
TRBV29-1,TRBJ2-1,CSVESVGTGDNEQFF
TRBV11-3,TRBJ2-2,CASSRTSGSNTGELFF
TRBV14,TRBJ2-7,CASSHPSDPYEQYF
TRBV6-2/TRBV6-3,TRBJ2-1,CASHRLAGLRSYNEQFF
TRBV20-1,TRBJ2-3,CSARDRVVADTQYF
TRBV28,TRBJ1-2,CASSPAGPSYGYTF
TRBV6-6,TRBJ2-2,CASSYDTGTDGGELFF
TRBV7-7,TRBJ2-1,CASSTALNYEQFF
TRBV4-3,TRBJ2-7,CGSSQESSYSGLYEQYF
TRBV5-6,TRBJ2-3,CASSLFTFGTDTQYF